This T cell receptor (beta chain) was obtained from a study of chemoradiotherapy in HPV16-positive cancers. Study-level information: Two HPV16-positive patients' cells yielded candidate HPV-specific clones and common motifs.

Notes on this clone: No antigen is known for it.

The assay was immunoSEQ multiplex PCR, and TCRdb's table has in-frame clones only and misses some. This table has approximately 50,000 clones, 90% appearing once. Repeated repertoire sampling spanned the course of chemoradiotherapy. The CDR3 is 15 amino acids. Germline V gene sequence: CDR1 GTSNPN, CDR2 SVGIG (reference sequence). V lost 2 bases and J lost 7, with 17 bases in between. Study-wide results and caveats: In HPV16-positive patients, HPV-responsive T-cell expansion tracked better recurrence-free survival. Candidate HPV-specific clones and E7-related TCR motifs grew in tumor during treatment.

This chain links TRBV30 with TRBJ1-4; possible D gene TRBD1, 5 bases. This receptor was identified in a human donor with HPV-associated anogenital cancer. Sequences were derived from blood, sampled from a patient who underwent chemoradiotherapy. CDR3 amino acids: CAWSPTGGGGEKLFF. The CDR3 bases are TGTGCCTGGAGTCCCACGGGTGGGGGTGGTGAAAAACTGTTTTTT.